Listed below are T cell receptor beta chains from one sample, sequenced in a study of CD8+CD57+ T cells in acquired aplastic anemia. TCRdb re-analysed the reads in MiXCR, keeping a single row per CDR3 protein. The sample lists tens of thousands of distinct CDR3 sequences, approximately 46% occurring once. The source material was sorted CD4+, CD8+, or CD8+CD57+ T cells (not recorded which) from PBMCs. The source of these receptors is a human donor in good health, serving as a control. Both conserved end residues are part of each CDR3. Fields, in order: V gene, J gene, CDR3 protein.

TRBV29-1	TRBJ1-1	CSVVSGSTEAFF
TRBV11-2	TRBJ1-1	CASSSISRARTNTEAFF
TRBV24-1	TRBJ2-1	CATSDVSGRTDEQFF
TRBV4-1	TRBJ2-3	CASSPSGRSTATQYF
TRBV29-1	TRBJ2-1	CSGGLPLNEQFF
TRBV6-1	TRBJ2-7	CASRPLAGGMEQYF
TRBV20-1	TRBJ2-1	CSARAGTSDYNEQFF
TRBV20-1	TRBJ2-7	CSARWDRDHERYF
TRBV7-9	TRBJ1-5	CASSLGNQPQHF
TRBV29-1	TRBJ2-7	CSGAIGSSEQYF
TRBV11-1	TRBJ2-2	CASSPKLAGGNTGELFF
TRBV25-1	TRBJ2-2	CASSFTGNTGELFF
TRBV12-3/TRBV12-4	TRBJ2-1	CASSLIWTSGGAGYNEQFF
TRBV2	TRBJ2-7	CASNVAGSLSYEQYF
TRBV19	TRBJ1-2	CASVDIPKYGYTF
TRBV28	TRBJ2-7	CASSRSGTLYEQYF
TRBV4-2	TRBJ1-2	CASSQDEGGYGYTF
TRBV2	TRBJ2-7	CASRWGEVQYF
TRBV27	TRBJ1-2	CASWLLGLRYGYTF
TRBV7-9	TRBJ2-2	CASSLARGLQKGPGELFF
TRBV10-3	TRBJ2-7	CATQRGQGVYEQYF
TRBV10-2	TRBJ1-6	CASTTGSNSPLHF
TRBV7-9	TRBJ1-1	CASSPRDTRTEAFF
TRBV2	TRBJ2-3	CASMGVRDTQYF
TRBV10-3	TRBJ1-1	CATIAPGQVAFF
TRBV7-2	TRBJ1-6	CATSPVQNSPLHF